One and the same sample provided the 9 T cell receptor beta chains below, sequenced in a study of pediatric ulcerative colitis. Rectal tissue came from one to two pinch biopsies taken at colonoscopy. The assay was immunoSEQ multiplex PCR, and TCRdb's table has in-frame clones only and misses some. The data contain under 50,000 clones, around 76% of them singletons. What was sequenced was gut tissue. The receptors were sampled from a girl aged 5 to 17 with moderate ulcerative colitis.

This chain joins TRBV18 and TRBJ1-5, with a tentative D call TRBD1 (5 bases). The CDR3 totals 14 residues. V lost 3 bases and J 1 base, leaving 7 bases between the germline ends. CDR1 is KGHSH, CDR2 LQKENI, per germline. CDR3 sequence: CASSPGGSNQPQHF. DNA of the CDR3: TGTGCCAGCTCACCGGGGGGGAGCAATCAGCCCCAGCATTTT.

V usage is TRBV29-1 and J usage is TRBJ1-1; D remains unclear. Germline V CDR1 and CDR2: SQVTM, ANQGSEA. Trimming took 3 bases from V and 7 from J, leaving 9 bases between them. The CDR3 is 11 amino acids. CDR3 nucleotide sequence: TGCAGCGTTGATTCCGGCTTTGAAGCTTTCTTT. It translates to CSVDSGFEAFF.

As DNA, the CDR3 is TGTGCCAGCAGTGAATCTGGGGGAGCTTTCTTT. Translation gives CASSESGGAFF. V usage is TRBV25-1 and J usage is TRBJ1-1, with D possibly TRBD1 on 5 matching bases. With 1 base removed from V and 10 bases from J, the gap between germline ends came to 7 bases. The CDR3 length is 11 residues. Looked up from germline, CDR1 is MGHDK and CDR2 is SYGVNS. Based on the CDR3 plus reference TRBV25-1 and TRBJ1-1, the full variable domain is EADIYQTPRYLVIGTGKKITLECSQTMGHDKMYWYQQDPGMELHLIHYSYGVNSTEKGDLSSESTVSRIRTEHFPLTLESARPSHTSQYLCASSESGGAFFGQGTRLTVV.

The rearrangement joins TRBV9 to TRBJ2-3; 14 nucleotides line up with TRBD2. The CDR3 has 18 amino acids. Per the germline V gene, CDR1 is SGDLS and CDR2 is YYNGEE. The V gene end was trimmed by 2 bases and the J gene end by 2 bases; junction bases not matched to a gene: 7. Here the CDR3 DNA reads TGTGCCAGCAGCGTTACAGGGACTAGCGGGGGCTACACAGATACGCAGTATTTT. Its translation: CASSVTGTSGGYTDTQYF.

The V call is TRBV11-1, the J call TRBJ1-6; D is unresolved. V was trimmed by 5 bases and J by 10 bases, leaving 15 bases between them. CDR1 is SGHAT and CDR2 is FQDESV in the germline V gene (reference sequence). CDR3 size: 14 residues. The CDR3 DNA reads TGTGCCAGCAGCCCGAGGGTATCCGGGTCACCCCTCCACTTT. Translated: CASSPRVSGSPLHF.

This clone is medium-sized in the sample. This chain joins TRBV27 and TRBJ1-6; 9 bases fit TRBD1. V shed 5 bases and J 14 bases; nucleotides not matched to a gene: 4. CDR3 length equals 12 residues. CDR1 and CDR2 from the germline V gene are MNHEY and SMNVEV (reference sequence). As DNA, the CDR3 is TGTGCCAGCAGTGACAGGGGGTCAGCCCTCCACTTT. This translates into CASSDRGSALHF.

The chain employs TRBV23-1 and TRBJ2-3, with D possibly being TRBD1 (6 bases). TRBV23-1 is labeled an ORF, and its function is uncertain. Trimming removed 1 base from V and 0 bases from J, with 20 bases in between. The CDR3 runs to 19 residues. CDR3: CASSQWGHFVFPSTDTQYF. In nucleotides, the CDR3 is TGCGCCAGCAGTCAATGGGGACACTTCGTATTCCCTAGCACAGATACGCAGTATTTT.

The chain has TRBV5-6 and TRBJ1-3; weak D call: TRBD1 (6 bases). The CDR3 has 16 amino acids. Between the trimmed V and J ends, which lost 4 bases and 5 bases, there was a span of 19 bases. Germline CDR1 and CDR2: SGHDT and YYEEEE. Here the CDR3 DNA reads TGTGCCAGCAGCGGATGGACAGCGGGCGACCGAAACACCATATATTTT. It codes for CASSGWTAGDRNTIYF. The variable domain in full, with the rest retrieved from reference TRBV5-6 and TRBJ1-3, is DAGVTQSPTHLIKTRGQQVTLRCSPKSGHDTVSWYQQALGQGPQFIFQYYEEEERQRGNFPDRFSGHQFPNYSSELNVNALLLGDSALYLCASSGWTAGDRNTIYFGEGSWLTVV.

This clone appeared a few times. The rearrangement joins TRBV5-1 to TRBJ2-5; D ambiguous. Germline assignment: CDR1 SGHRS and CDR2 YFSETQ. The CDR3 is made up of 15 amino acids. The V gene lost 1 base and the J gene lost 5 bases, with 15 bases spanning the gap. The CDR3 is CASSLSPGMGETQYF. The CDR3 DNA reads TGCGCCAGCAGCTTGTCCCCCGGCATGGGGGAGACCCAGTACTTC.